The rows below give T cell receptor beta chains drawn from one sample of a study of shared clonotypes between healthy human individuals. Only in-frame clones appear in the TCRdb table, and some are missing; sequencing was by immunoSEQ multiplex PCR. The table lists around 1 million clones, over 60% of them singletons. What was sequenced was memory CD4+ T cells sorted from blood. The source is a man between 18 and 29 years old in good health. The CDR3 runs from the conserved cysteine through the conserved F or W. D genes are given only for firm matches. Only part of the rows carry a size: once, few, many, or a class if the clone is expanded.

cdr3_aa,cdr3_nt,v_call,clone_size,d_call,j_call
CASIGAAYSNQPQHF,TGTGCCAGCATTGGGGCTGCATATAGCAATCAGCCCCAGCATTTT,TRBV28,.,.,TRBJ1-5
CASNPREDTQYF,TGTGCCAGCAACCCCAGGGAGGATACGCAGTATTTT,TRBV21-1,few,.,TRBJ2-3
CASGLMASLNTGELFF,TGTGCTAGTGGTTTAATGGCCAGTTTGAACACCGGGGAGCTGTTTTTT,TRBV12-5,.,.,TRBJ2-2
CASSQLRSRGEETQYF,TGCGCCAGCAGCCAATTGAGGTCCAGGGGGGAAGAGACCCAGTACTTC,TRBV4-1,.,.,TRBJ2-5
CASSDRGQPKSPLHF,TGTGCCAGCAGTGACAGAGGGCAACCTAAATCACCCCTCCACTTT,TRBV6-4,once,.,TRBJ1-6
CASSLEGRTGELFF,TGTGCCAGCAGCTTAGAGGGGAGGACCGGGGAGCTGTTTTTT,TRBV7-9,.,.,TRBJ2-2
CASGRRGRGESGANVLTF,TGTGCCAGCGGTAGGAGAGGCAGGGGTGAGTCTGGGGCCAACGTCCTGACTTTC,TRBV5-6,few,.,TRBJ2-6
CASSLGRSSDRPYEQYF,TGTGCCAGCTCACTTGGGCGTTCGAGCGACCGTCCCTACGAGCAGTACTTC,TRBV18,.,.,TRBJ2-7
CASTSDGNQPQHF,TGTGCCAGCACCTCCGACGGCAATCAGCCCCAGCATTTT,TRBV6-6,.,.,TRBJ1-5
CASSLRLANQETQYF,TGTGCCAGCAGCTTACGTTTGGCTAACCAAGAGACCCAGTACTTC,TRBV7-9,.,.,TRBJ2-5
CASSYEGSRTEAFF,TGTGCCAGCAGCTATGAGGGCTCGCGCACTGAAGCTTTCTTT,TRBV7-9,few,.,TRBJ1-1
CASSPPTGAGTGELFF,TGTGCCAGCTCACCCCCGACAGGGGCGGGCACCGGGGAGCTGTTTTTT,TRBV18,.,TRBD1,TRBJ2-2
CASSTADRASYEQYF,TGTGCCAGCAGCACTGCGGACAGGGCTTCCTACGAGCAGTACTTC,TRBV5-4,.,TRBD1,TRBJ2-7
CSASLGAQYF,TGCAGTGCTTCCTTGGGGGCCCAGTACTTC,TRBV20-1,.,.,TRBJ2-5
CASSLAETAKQYF,TGTGCCAGCAGCTTAGCGGAGACGGCCAAGCAGTACTTC,TRBV7-9,.,.,TRBJ2-7
CASSAGSNEKLFF,TGTGCCAGCAGTGCCGGATCTAATGAAAAACTGTTTTTT,TRBV6-1,many,.,TRBJ1-4
CASSSRTSSRETQYF,TGTGCCAGCAGTTCCCGGACTAGCTCGAGGGAGACCCAGTACTTC,TRBV2,.,TRBD2,TRBJ2-5
CASSPGQGALF,TGTGCCAGCAGTCCGGGACAGGGGGCTTTGTTC,TRBV2,once,TRBD1,TRBJ2-7
CASSSLNTGELFF,TGTGCCAGCAGCTCCCTGAACACCGGGGAGCTGTTTTTT,TRBV7-9,.,.,TRBJ2-2
CASSLGGTGVTETQYF,TGTGCCAGCAGCTTAGGAGGGACAGGGGTTACGGAGACCCAGTACTTC,TRBV7-6,.,TRBD1,TRBJ2-5
CASKWTSGIMDEQFF,TGTGCCAGCAAATGGACTAGCGGCATAATGGATGAGCAGTTCTTC,TRBV6-1,.,TRBD2,TRBJ2-1
CSVPRQGANGYTF,TGCAGCGTTCCTCGACAGGGGGCGAATGGCTACACCTTC,TRBV29-1,.,TRBD1,TRBJ1-2
CASNAGGLGEKLFF,TGTGCCAGTAATGCAGGGGGTCTCGGTGAAAAACTGTTTTTT,TRBV19,.,TRBD1,TRBJ1-4
CASSADGGNYGYTF,TGCGCCAGCAGTGCTGACGGGGGAAACTATGGCTACACCTTC,TRBV10-2,few,.,TRBJ1-2
CASRASGTTNEKLFF,TGCGCCAGCAGGGCATCAGGGACAACTAATGAAAAACTGTTTTTT,TRBV5-1,.,.,TRBJ1-4
CASSYSEQNYNSPLHF,TGTGCCAGCAGTTACTCGGAACAGAACTATAATTCACCCCTCCACTTT,TRBV6-5,.,.,TRBJ1-6
CASRGTRDTEAFF,TGCGCCAGCAGAGGGACGCGGGACACTGAAGCTTTCTTT,TRBV5-1,.,.,TRBJ1-1
CASSLNRQGSGGYTF,TGTGCCAGCAGCTTAAACCGACAGGGTTCCGGTGGCTACACCTTC,TRBV11-2,.,TRBD1,TRBJ1-2
CASSLSRGGTGELFF,TGTGCCAGCAGCTTAAGTCGAGGGGGCACCGGGGAGCTGTTTTTT,TRBV11-2,few,.,TRBJ2-2
CASSLLAGSRGYTF,TGTGCCAGCAGCTTACTGGCCGGTTCACGAGGCTACACCTTC,TRBV7-9,.,.,TRBJ1-2
CAWTRTGGDQVQHF,TGTGCCTGGACCAGGACAGGGGGCGATCAGGTCCAGCATTTT,TRBV30,.,TRBD1,TRBJ1-5
CASSTPGKTQETQYF,TGCGCCAGCAGTACTCCGGGAAAAACACAAGAGACCCAGTACTTC,TRBV4-1,.,.,TRBJ2-5
CASSALSEQYF,TGTGCCAGCAGTGCCCTATCAGAGCAGTACTTC,TRBV6-1,.,.,TRBJ2-7
CASSLQRGGGYEQYF,TGTGCCAGCAGTTTACAGCGGGGGGGCGGGTACGAGCAGTACTTC,TRBV27,.,TRBD2,TRBJ2-7
CASSRNDNQPQHF,TGTGCCAGCAGCCGAAATGACAATCAGCCCCAGCATTTT,TRBV14,.,.,TRBJ1-5
CASSPEGAADTQYF,TGTGCCAGCAGTCCGGAGGGAGCGGCAGATACGCAGTATTTT,TRBV2,few,.,TRBJ2-3
CASSLPRGEQFF,TGTGCCAGCAGCTTACCCAGGGGTGAGCAGTTCTTC,TRBV7-3,.,.,TRBJ2-1
CASSYSRAVSSYEQYF,TGTGCCAGCAGTTACTCGAGGGCAGTGAGCTCCTACGAGCAGTACTTC,TRBV6-5,.,.,TRBJ2-7
CASSSLIRSGNTIYF,TGTGCCAGCAGCTCCCTAATTCGCTCTGGAAACACCATATATTTT,TRBV11-2,.,.,TRBJ1-3
CAWSVLGNTEAFF,TGTGCCTGGAGTGTACTCGGAAACACTGAAGCTTTCTTT,TRBV30,few,.,TRBJ1-1
CASSEDAGEFF,TGTGCCAGCAGTGAAGATGCAGGGGAGTTCTTC,TRBV6-1,.,.,TRBJ2-1
CASSLELSGWAGYTF,TGTGCCAGCAGCTTGGAGTTATCGGGATGGGCTGGCTACACCTTC,TRBV5-8,.,.,TRBJ1-2
CASSFGGRRSTDTQYF,TGTGCCAGCAGCTTTGGGGGACGTCGGAGCACAGATACGCAGTATTTT,TRBV11-2,.,.,TRBJ2-3
CASSLTRAGASGYTF,TGTGCCAGCAGTCTAACGCGGGCAGGGGCTAGTGGCTACACCTTC,TRBV27,few,.,TRBJ1-2
CAISESRVLGELFF,TGTGCCATCAGTGAGTCGAGGGTGCTGGGTGAGCTGTTTTTT,TRBV10-3,.,.,TRBJ2-2
CASSYSRTGGLRSYTF,TGTGCCAGCAGTTACTCTAGGACAGGGGGCTTAAGGTCCTACACCTTC,TRBV6-5,many,TRBD1,TRBJ1-2
CASTLNRVGSYEQYF,TGTGCCAGCACCCTCAACAGGGTCGGGAGCTACGAGCAGTACTTC,TRBV28,.,.,TRBJ2-7